Below, one T cell receptor beta chain is given with its context. Trimming cost V 3 bases and J 6 bases; bases outside gene matches: 7. This CDR3 region has 14 residues. Germline V gene sequence: CDR1 SGHDT, CDR2 YYEEEE. This sample stems from a study of blood T cell repertoires in COVID-19. Turning to the study itself: The samples span acute and convalescent COVID-19 from the United States, Italy and Spain. T cells, B-cell-depleted T cells, or PBMCs supplied cDNA or gDNA.

How the authors handled the data: Amplification from reference gene primers served as the basis for estimated nucleated cell counts. Profiling relied on immunoSEQ multiplex PCR, and the TCRdb table lists in-frame clones only, not all of them. D and trimming were read from the DNA, whereas the V and J calls and clone size are those reported in that table. Among fewer than 90,000 clones listed, about 86% were seen once. The source is a man older than 75 in a cohort sampled during active COVID-19. V usage is TRBV5-6 and J usage is TRBJ2-7; 9 nucleotides match TRBD1. Sequenced input: peripheral blood. The CDR3 sequence is CASSWGTGTREQYF. Here the CDR3 DNA reads TGTGCCAGCAGCTGGGGGACAGGGACCCGCGAGCAGTACTTC.